The 22 T cell receptor beta chains given below trace back to one sample, sequenced in a study of cytomegalovirus exposure and HLA in healthy donors. Primers: 60 Vbeta forward and 13 Jbeta reverse. TCRdb keeps only in-frame clones here, not all; method: immunoSEQ multiplex PCR. There are about 130,000 clones in the sample; roughly 81% occur only once, and 0.85% to 1.4% lies in the top ten. The specimen sequenced was PBMCs. The origin of the receptors is a woman in her thirties in good health and CMV-seronegative.

The chain uses TRBV27 and TRBJ1-1; D is unresolved. V was pared by 5 bases and J by 3 bases, with 10 bases between. The CDR3 extends over 13 amino acids. Germline assignment: CDR1 MNHEY and CDR2 SMNVEV (reference sequence). This CDR3 reads CASSRGHYTEAFF. The DNA for the CDR3 is TGTGCCAGCAGTCGAGGGCACTACACTGAAGCTTTCTTT.

The chain is built from TRBV29-1 and TRBJ2-1, with TRBD2 matching over 14 bases. The junction had 5 bases not matched to a gene; V was cut back by 7 bases and J by 9 bases. This CDR3 comprises 13 residues. The germline CDR1 and CDR2 sequences are SQVTM and ANQGSEA. The CDR3 coding sequence is TGCAGCGGTAAGGGACTAGCGGGAGCTGAGCAGTTCTTC. This codes for CSGKGLAGAEQFF.

The rearrangement joins TRBV19 to TRBJ2-7; 8 nucleotides match TRBD2. The CDR3 sequence is 14 residues long. Trimming cost V 4 bases and J 0 bases; bases outside gene matches: 2. Germline loops: CDR1 LNHDA, CDR2 SQIVND (reference sequence). The CDR3 DNA sequence: TGTGCCAGTAGTACCGGGACTAGCTCCTACGAGCAGTACTTC. It codes for CASSTGTSSYEQYF.

The J gene is TRBJ1-6, the V gene TRBV6-6, with D perhaps TRBD1 (5 bases). The germline gives CDR1 MNHNY, CDR2 SVGAGI (reference sequence). This CDR3 has 14 residues. V lost 1 base to trimming and J lost 8 bases, with 9 bases between them. This CDR3 reads CASSYFGGDSPLHF. Here the CDR3 DNA reads TGTGCCAGCAGTTACTTCGGGGGTGATTCACCCCTCCACTTT.

CDR3 amino acids: CASSQEGGYGYTF. DNA for the CDR3: TGCGCCAGCAGCCAAGAAGGGGGTTATGGCTACACCTTC. The chain couples TRBV4-3 to TRBJ1-2; D possibly corresponds to TRBD1 (6 bases). Germline V gene sequence: CDR1 LGHNA, CDR2 YSLEER. This CDR3 spans 13 amino acids. Trimming pared 0 bases from V and 5 bases from J, leaving 7 bases between.

The gene calls are TRBV6-1 and TRBJ2-7; D remains ambiguous. V was shortened by 4 bases and J by 0 bases, with 10 bases between the two germline ends. CDR3 length equals 14 residues. Germline V gives CDR1 MNHNS, CDR2 SASEGT. CDR3 in DNA: TGTGCCAGCAGTGTAGAATCTTACTCCTACGAGCAGTACTTC. Translated, it gives CASSVESYSYEQYF.

The chain joins TRBV19 to TRBJ2-1, with TRBD2 identical over 7 bases. With V trimmed by 6 bases and J by 6 bases, 5 bases remained unmatched. CDR3 length: 13 amino acids. The germline gives CDR1 LNHDA, CDR2 SQIVND (reference sequence). CDR3 DNA sequence: TGTGCCAGTAGACCCAGCGGGACCAATGAGCAGTTCTTC. It codes for CASRPSGTNEQFF.

This rearrangement joins TRBV10-3 to TRBJ2-7; no firm D call. The germline V and J ends were trimmed by 8 bases and 1 base, with 12 bases remaining between them. From germline, CDR1 is ENHRY and CDR2 SYGVKD. This CDR3 comprises 13 residues. The CDR3 is CAISGDTSYEQYF. As DNA, the CDR3 is TGTGCCATCTCCGGTGACACTTCCTACGAGCAGTACTTC.

This clone came up a few times. The genes are TRBV7-3 and TRBJ2-5, with 10 bases lining up with TRBD1. The CDR3 is 13 residues long. CDR1 SGHTA and CDR2 FQGTGA come from the germline V gene. The trim removed 5 bases at V and 4 bases at J, leaving 1 base unmatched. CDR3 sequence reads: CASSRDRGETQYF. The CDR3 nucleotides read TGTGCCAGCAGCCGGGACAGGGGAGAGACCCAGTACTTC.

V and J are TRBV5-6 and TRBJ2-1, with 9 bases lining up with TRBD2. The CDR3 contains 15 residues. The germline CDR1 and CDR2 sequences are SGHDT and YYEEEE. V gave up 6 bases and J gave up 8 bases; unmatched junction bases: 12. The CDR3 protein is CASILSGSVVHEQFF. The CDR3 DNA reads TGTGCCAGCATCCTTAGCGGGAGTGTGGTCCATGAGCAGTTCTTC.

J is TRBJ2-1 and V is TRBV4-3; D remains unclear. Per the germline V gene, CDR1 is LGHNA and CDR2 is YSLEER. CDR3 length equals 14 residues. Trimming took off 5 bases at V and 3 bases at J, with 11 bases between the two ends. CDR3 nucleotide sequence: TGCGCCAGCAGCTCCGACTGGAACTACAATGAGCAGTTCTTC. Translation gives CASSSDWNYNEQFF.

This clone was observed a handful of times. At one end the junction does not follow the germline gene, possibly because of a read error. This chain links TRBV7-9 with TRBJ2-7, with no clear D. Germline CDR1 is SEHNR and CDR2 is FQNEAQ (reference sequence). This CDR3 has 14 amino acids. CDR3 in amino acids: CSSSLVGVAHEQYF. CDR3 coding DNA: TGTTCCAGCAGCTTAGTCGGAGTTGCCCACGAGCAGTACTTC.

The chain uses TRBV30 and TRBJ1-6, with 11 bases identical to TRBD1. CDR1 and CDR2 (germline): GTSNPN, SVGIG (reference sequence). The ends lost 6 bases at V and 10 bases at J; junction bases unmatched: 8. This CDR3 region has 14 residues. CDR3 region: CACGQGALWSPLHF. The CDR3 DNA reads as TGTGCCTGTGGACAGGGGGCGTTGTGGTCACCCCTCCACTTT.

The chain links TRBV7-6 to TRBJ2-3, with TRBD2 matching 7 bases. The CDR3 contains 13 residues. Germline lookup yields CDR1 SGHVS and CDR2 FNYEAQ. V lost 9 bases to trimming and J lost 4 bases; unmatched junction nucleotides: 7. The CDR3 bases are TGTGCCAGTAAAACCGCGGGGGCAGATACGCAGTATTTT. This codes for CASKTAGADTQYF.

The CDR3 DNA reads TGTGCCAGCTCACTCGGACTATCGCGGCAAGAGACCCAGTACTTC. Amino acids: CASSLGLSRQETQYF. This chain links TRBV18 with TRBJ2-5, with a tentative D call TRBD2 (6 bases). Germline V gene lookup returns CDR1 KGHSH and CDR2 LQKENI. CDR3 size: 15 residues. The V gene lost 4 bases and the J gene lost 2 bases, with 14 bases spanning the gap.

Details on this clone: The CDR3 carries no conserved terminal phenylalanine or tryptophan, so it likely arises from a read error. The CDR3 DNA reads TGTGCCAGTAGTATGACTAACAGGGCAAACTATGGCTACACCCTC. This codes for CASSMTNRANYGYTL. The V and J genes are TRBV19 and TRBJ1-2, with D possibly TRBD1 on 6 matching bases. There are 15 residues in the CDR3. V dropped 3 bases and J dropped 2 bases, with 13 bases sitting between them. CDR1 is LNHDA and CDR2 is SQIVND in the germline V gene (reference sequence).

The V call is TRBV4-1, the J call TRBJ2-6; 10 bases agree with TRBD1. Germline CDR1 and CDR2: MGHRA and YSYEKL. V gave up 2 bases and J gave up 1 base; unmatched junction bases: 5. The CDR3 consists of 18 residues. CDR3 protein: CASSQTTGGLSGANVLTF. The CDR3 coding sequence is TGCGCCAGCAGCCAAACGACAGGGGGCTTATCTGGGGCCAACGTCCTGACTTTC.

The rearrangement links TRBV30 to TRBJ2-3; 7 positions agree with TRBD1. CDR1 is GTSNPN, CDR2 SVGIG, per germline (reference sequence). The CDR3 covers 13 residues. V shed 7 bases, J shed 2 bases, and the junction held 6 bases outside the gene matches. CDR3: CASTGADTDTQYF. CDR3 sequence (DNA): TGTGCCTCCACAGGGGCCGACACAGATACGCAGTATTTT.

This chain joins TRBV5-1 and TRBJ2-5, with 10 bases fitting TRBD1. J lost 5 bases, V lost 4 bases, and 8 bases had no gene match. Germline lookup yields CDR1 SGHRS and CDR2 YFSETQ. This CDR3 is built from 15 residues. The DNA of the CDR3 is TGCGCCAGCAGCGCCGGACAGGGGGTATGGGAGACCCAGTACTTC. Amino acid sequence: CASSAGQGVWETQYF.

J is TRBJ2-7 and V is TRBV2, with TRBD1 matching 8 bases. Trimming removed 7 bases from V and 1 base from J; junction bases left unmatched: 15. This CDR3 is 17 amino acids long. Germline V gene lookup returns CDR1 SNHLY and CDR2 FYNNEI. This CDR3 is CASIKGVGQGVSYEQYF. CDR3 in DNA: TGTGCCAGCATTAAGGGGGTTGGACAGGGTGTGTCCTACGAGCAGTACTTC. Full variable domain (remainder filled in from reference TRBV2 and TRBJ2-7): EPEVTQTPSHQVTQMGQEVILRCVPISNHLYFYWYRQILGQKVEFLVSFYNNEISEKSEIFDDQFSVERPDGSNFTLKIRSTKLEDSAMYFCASIKGVGQGVSYEQYFGPGTRLTVT.

The chain combines TRBV19 with TRBJ1-1; 7 positions agree with TRBD1. The CDR3 spans 15 residues. CDR1 is LNHDA, CDR2 SQIVND, per germline (reference sequence). V trimming: 5 bases; J trimming: 7 bases; junction bases outside the gene matches: 13. The CDR3, as DNA: TGTGCCAGTAGTCCCAGGGGGGATAGAACAATTGAAGCTTTCTTT. Translation: CASSPRGDRTIEAFF.

This chain links TRBV4-1 with TRBJ2-2; no reliable D call. This CDR3 has 18 residues. Germline CDR1 reads MGHRA; CDR2 reads YSYEKL. V lost 2 bases, J lost 1 base, and 17 bases lay in between. The CDR3 region has the DNA TGCGCCAGCAGCCAAAGTTACCCGTACACAGTGAACACCGGGGAGCTGTTTTTT. Its translation: CASSQSYPYTVNTGELFF.